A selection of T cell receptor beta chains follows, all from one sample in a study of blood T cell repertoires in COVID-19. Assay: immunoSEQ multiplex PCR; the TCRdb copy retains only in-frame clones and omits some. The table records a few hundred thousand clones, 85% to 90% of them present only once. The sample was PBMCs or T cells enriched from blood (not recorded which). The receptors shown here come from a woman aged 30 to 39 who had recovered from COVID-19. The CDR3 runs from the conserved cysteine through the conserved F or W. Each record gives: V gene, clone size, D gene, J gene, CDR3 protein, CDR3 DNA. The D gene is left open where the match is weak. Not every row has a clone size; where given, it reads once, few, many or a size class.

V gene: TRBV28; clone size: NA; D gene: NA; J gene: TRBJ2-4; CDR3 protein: CASSLSGPGIHIQYF; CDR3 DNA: TGTGCCAGCAGTTTATCAGGGCCAGGGATCCACATTCAGTACTTC
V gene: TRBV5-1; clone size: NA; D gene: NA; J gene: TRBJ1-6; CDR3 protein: CASSREGLSNSPLHF; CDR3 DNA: TGCGCCAGCAGCCGAGAGGGTCTTAGTAATTCACCCCTCCACTTT
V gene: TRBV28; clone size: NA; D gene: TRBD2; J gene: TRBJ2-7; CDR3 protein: CASIQLAGGSYEQYF; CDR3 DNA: TGTGCCAGCATCCAACTAGCGGGAGGGTCCTACGAGCAGTACTTC
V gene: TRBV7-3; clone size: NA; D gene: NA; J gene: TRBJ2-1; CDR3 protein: CASSPQGNRGRYNEQFF; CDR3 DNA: TGTGCCAGCAGCCCCCAGGGGAACCGGGGACGATACAATGAGCAGTTCTTC
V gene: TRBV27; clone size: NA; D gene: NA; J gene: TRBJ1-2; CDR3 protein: CASSYGRGDQGYTF; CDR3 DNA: TGTGCCAGCAGTTACGGACGGGGAGATCAGGGCTACACCTTC
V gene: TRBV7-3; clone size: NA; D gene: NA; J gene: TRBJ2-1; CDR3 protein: CASSLAEGTSYNEQFF; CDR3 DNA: TGTGCCAGCAGCTTAGCGGAAGGTACCTCCTACAATGAGCAGTTCTTC
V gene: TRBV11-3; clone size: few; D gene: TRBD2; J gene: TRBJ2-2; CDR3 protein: CASSLSGSSVRELFF; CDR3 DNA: TGTGCCAGCAGCTTGAGCGGGAGTAGCGTCCGGGAGCTGTTTTTT
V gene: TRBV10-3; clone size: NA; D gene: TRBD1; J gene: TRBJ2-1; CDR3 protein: CAISDGGTGKANEQFF; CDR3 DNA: TGTGCCATCAGTGACGGCGGGACAGGGAAGGCCAATGAGCAGTTCTTC
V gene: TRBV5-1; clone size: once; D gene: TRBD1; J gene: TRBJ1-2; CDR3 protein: CASSLETGPGYTF; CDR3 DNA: TGCGCCAGCAGCTTGGAGACAGGGCCTGGCTACACCTTC
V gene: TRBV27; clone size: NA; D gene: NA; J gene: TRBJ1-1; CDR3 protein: CASSETGRYEAFF; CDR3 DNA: TGTGCCAGCAGTGAGACAGGACGATATGAAGCTTTCTTT
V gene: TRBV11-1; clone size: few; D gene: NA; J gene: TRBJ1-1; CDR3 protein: CASSLNGRRMNTEAFF; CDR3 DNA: TGTGCCAGCAGCTTAAACGGTAGGAGAATGAACACTGAAGCTTTCTTT
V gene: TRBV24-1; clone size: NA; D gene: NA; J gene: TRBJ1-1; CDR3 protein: CATSDLRRAFF; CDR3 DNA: TGTGCCACCAGTGATTTAAGGCGGGCTTTCTTT
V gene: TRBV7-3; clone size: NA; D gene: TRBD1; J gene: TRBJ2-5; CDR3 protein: CASSATGGAGETQYF; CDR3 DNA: TGTGCCAGCAGCGCCACAGGGGGCGCGGGGGAGACCCAGTACTTC
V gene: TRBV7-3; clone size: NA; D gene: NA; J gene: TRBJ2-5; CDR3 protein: CASSFGGETQYF; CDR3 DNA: TGTGCCAGCAGCTTCGGGGGAGAGACCCAGTACTTC
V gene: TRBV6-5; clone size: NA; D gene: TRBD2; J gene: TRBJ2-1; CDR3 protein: CATEKGAGEYNEQFF; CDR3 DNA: TGTGCCACCGAAAAAGGTGCGGGAGAGTACAATGAGCAGTTCTTC
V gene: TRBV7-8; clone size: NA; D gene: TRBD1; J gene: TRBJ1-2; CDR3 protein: CASSERSGTGYGYTF; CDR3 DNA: TGTGCCAGCAGCGAAAGATCCGGGACAGGGTATGGCTACACCTTC
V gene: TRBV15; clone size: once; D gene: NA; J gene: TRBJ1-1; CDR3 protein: CATSRENPTVFNTEAFF; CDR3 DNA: TGTGCCACCAGCAGAGAGAACCCGACAGTATTTAACACTGAAGCTTTCTTT
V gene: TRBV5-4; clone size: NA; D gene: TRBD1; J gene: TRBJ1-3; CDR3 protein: CASSAGQGAGNTIYF; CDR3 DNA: TGTGCCAGCAGCGCTGGACAGGGAGCTGGAAACACCATATATTTT
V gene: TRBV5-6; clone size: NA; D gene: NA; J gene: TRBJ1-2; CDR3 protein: CASSSPRVANYGYTF; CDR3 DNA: TGTGCCAGCAGCTCGCCGCGGGTAGCTAACTATGGCTACACCTTC
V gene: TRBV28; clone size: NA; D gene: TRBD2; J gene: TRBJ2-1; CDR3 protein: CASSLLSGGSYNEQFF; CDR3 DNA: TGTGCCAGCAGTTTATTGAGCGGGGGCTCCTACAATGAGCAGTTCTTC